This record looks at one TCR beta chain sequence and its context. The specificity of this receptor is unknown. The data are from a study of CXCR3-negative and CXCR3-positive naive CD8 T cells (dated by TCRdb to between 2017 and 2020). As for the study more broadly: Approximately 130 million TRB reads were obtained in total, roughly 1.5 +/- 0.3 million reads per library. Data from ten to twelve donors, pooled across two independent experiments, went into the diversity and physicochemical repertoire analyses. TRBV-TRBJ cluster analysis included naive subsets from a handful of donors and memory cells from 3 donors. Results and caveats for the whole study, not just this receptor: Freshly isolated PBMCs were used for most assays because CXCR3 expression went down partially after cryopreservation. Within the same donor, TRBV-TRBJ usage looked similar between naive CXCR3-negative and CXCR3-positive cells, but memory cells had distinct patterns. Because surface CD5, which is linked to self-reactivity in mice, was comparable between the naive subsets, TCR interaction strength was also inferred from TRB CDR3 physicochemical properties. Compared with CXCR3-negative naive cells, CXCR3-positive naive cells had TRB CDR3s with higher hydrophobicity (lower Kidera factor 4), lower energy, and higher strength and volume indices. Comparably high repertoire diversity was found in both naive subsets, whereas much lower repertoire diversity was found in memory CD8+ T cells.

Each CD8+ T cell subset was flow-sorted in triplicate, with 300,000 cells per subset placed directly into RLT lysis buffer. Naive CD8+ T cells were defined stringently as CD45RO-CCR7+CD27+CD95- to exclude memory contaminants. Peripheral blood mononuclear cells were isolated from buffy coats using standard density gradient centrifugation. A FACSAria III was used to flow-sort naive CXCR3-negative and CXCR3-positive CD8+ T cells. Total RNA was extracted from sorted cells using an RNeasy Mini Kit. Sequencer: NextSeq 550. The Human TCR Profiling Kit (MiLaboratory) was used to prepare UMI-labeled 5' RACE TRB cDNA libraries. The full amount of extracted RNA was used for cDNA synthesis, and the full amount of resulting cDNA was used for PCR amplification. Libraries were prepared in parallel using an identical number of PCR cycles. The published analysis was carried out like this. With a requirement of at least two reads per UMI, MIGEC and MiXCR extracted about 52,000 +/- 9,100 unique UMI-labeled TRB cDNA molecules per library. On average, roughly 40,000 +/- 10,000 functional in-frame TRB CDR3 nucleotide clonotypes lacking stop codons were found per library. Diversity metrics, including normalized Shannon-Wiener and Chao1, were computed in VDJtools after downsampling to 5000 UMI-labeled TRB molecules per sample. Clonotype-size-weighted physicochemical properties of the central five CDR3 residues (interaction energy, strength, volume and Kidera factor 4) were computed in VDJtools. After the reads were reprocessed by TCRdb, one entry was made per CDR3 protein sequence, with no DNA. TCRdb's processing, not the authors', yielded these V and J calls. The sample's clone listing holds 150,000 to 180,000 distinct CDR3 sequences. Approximately 0.46% of the sample is in the top ten clones.

The CDR3, cysteine through phenylalanine, is 14 amino acids long. No DNA is recorded. The germline V gene provides CDR1 MGHRA and CDR2 YSYEKL. This TCR was sampled from a human donor in good health. Some clones in this sample may be carry-over from other donors' samples. The chain is made from TRBV4-1 and TRBJ2-2; lacking DNA, the TRBD2 call made by TCRdb goes unchecked. The sequencing sample was made of naive CXCR3+ CD8+ T cells from blood. This specimen's cell subset or site label, interpreted: CD45RO-CCR7+CD27+CD95- naive CD8+ T cells expressing CXCR3 (TNR3+). The CDR3 region has the sequence CASSQERATGELFF.